Listed here are 17 T cell receptor beta chains from one sample, sequenced in a study of blood T cell repertoires in COVID-19. The protocol was immunoSEQ multiplex PCR, while the TCRdb copy is restricted to in-frame clones and leaves out a portion. The sample contains 360,000 or so clones, roughly four fifths of which appear only once. Sequencing used PBMCs or T cells enriched from blood (not recorded which). The receptors derive from a woman in her forties or fifties who had recovered from COVID-19.

The rearrangement uses TRBV11-3 and TRBJ1-6; maybe TRBD1 (6 bases). The CDR3 covers 14 residues. The ends were cut back, 5 bases at V and 7 bases at J, with 12 bases in the middle. In germline, CDR1 is SGHNT, CDR2 YENEEA. The CDR3 reads CASSVQGTNSPLHF. The CDR3, as DNA: TGTGCCAGCAGCGTACAGGGAACGAATTCACCCCTCCACTTT.

The V and J genes are TRBV5-6 and TRBJ2-3, with D perhaps matching TRBD2 (5 bases). This CDR3 comprises 17 residues. Germline lookup yields CDR1 SGHDT and CDR2 YYEEEE. Trimming left V 1 base short and J 1 base short, with 16 bases between. CDR3 nucleotide sequence: TGTGCCAGCAGCTTGCGGGTTACTAGTGCTCGCACAGATACGCAGTATTTT. This sequence encodes CASSLRVTSARTDTQYF.

The rearrangement joins TRBV9 to TRBJ1-3, with a weak D call TRBD1 (6 bases). This CDR3 has 15 residues. V lost 0 bases and J 0 bases, leaving 7 bases between the germline ends. The germline gives CDR1 SGDLS, CDR2 YYNGEE. The CDR3 DNA is TGTGCCAGCAGCGTAGGGGACACCTCTGGAAACACCATATATTTT. This translates into CASSVGDTSGNTIYF.

The chain carries TRBV5-6 and TRBJ1-5; no clear D. The CDR3 spans 15 residues. Trimming stripped 4 bases from V and 4 bases from J, with 15 bases between. Per the germline V gene, CDR1 is SGHDT and CDR2 is YYEEEE. CDR3 protein: CASSRGRVGNQPQHF. Written as DNA, the CDR3 is TGTGCCAGCAGCCGTGGGAGGGTCGGGAATCAGCCCCAGCATTTT. Using reference TRBV5-6 and TRBJ1-5 for the parts outside the CDR3, the full variable domain is DAGVTQSPTHLIKTRGQQVTLRCSPKSGHDTVSWYQQALGQGPQFIFQYYEEEERQRGNFPDRFSGHQFPNYSSELNVNALLLGDSALYLCASSRGRVGNQPQHFGDGTRLSIL.

The chain has TRBV5-4 and TRBJ2-3; perhaps TRBD2 as D (6 bases). V lost 3 bases to trimming and J lost 5 bases, with 16 bases between them. The CDR3 covers 15 residues. The germline V gene encodes CDR1 SGHNT and CDR2 YYREEE (reference sequence). Here the CDR3 DNA reads TGTGCCAGCAGCTGGGGACTCCAGTTGGGAGATACGCAGTATTTT. It specifies CASSWGLQLGDTQYF.

This clone was seen more than once but under ten times. This chain links TRBV5-1 with TRBJ1-2; D is ambiguous. With 7 bases removed from V and 4 bases from J, the gap between germline ends came to 20 bases. The length of the CDR3 is 15 residues. CDR1 and CDR2 from the germline V gene are SGHRS and YFSETQ. CDR3 DNA sequence: TGCGCCAGCGGACTCGATCCAACAGTCCTCTATGGCTACACCTTC. Translation gives CASGLDPTVLYGYTF.

The rearrangement uses TRBV7-3 and TRBJ2-3; 7 nucleotides agree with TRBD1. The germline V gene has CDR1 SGHTA and CDR2 FQGTGA. The CDR3 runs 14 residues. Germline trimming cut 3 bases from V and 1 base from J; bases unmatched to any gene: 1. In DNA, the CDR3 is TGTGCCAGCAGCTTTACAGGGGGCACAGATACGCAGTATTTT. This gives the protein CASSFTGGTDTQYF. Together with reference TRBV7-3 and TRBJ2-3, the CDR3 gives the full variable domain: GAGVSQTPSNKVTEKGKYVELRCDPISGHTALYWYRQSLGQGPEFLIYFQGTGAADDSGLPNDRFFAVRPEGSVSTLKIQRTERGDSAVYLCASSFTGGTDTQYFGPGTRLTVL.

This sequence joins TRBV7-9 and TRBJ2-5; 8 nucleotides agree with TRBD2. Germline V gene sequence: CDR1 SEHNR, CDR2 FQNEAQ (reference sequence). The CDR3 is made up of 16 amino acids. Trimming took 0 bases from V and 5 from J; bases not matched to a gene: 8. CDR3 sequence reads: CASSLAGTRGFETQYF. CDR3 bases: TGTGCCAGCAGCTTAGCCGGGACTAGGGGTTTTGAGACCCAGTACTTC.

The CDR3 loop is CASSPGGSHEQYF. DNA for the CDR3: TGTGCCAGCAGCCCGGGGGGATCCCACGAGCAGTACTTC. This chain uses TRBV14 with TRBJ2-7; 7 positions match TRBD2. This CDR3 contains 13 residues. CDR1 and CDR2 from the germline V gene are SGHDN and FVKESK. J lost 5 bases, V lost 4 bases, and 5 bases had no gene match.

The chain links TRBV6-2 or TRBV6-3 to TRBJ2-3; 9 bases map to TRBD2. Germline-derived CDR1 and CDR2 are MNHEY and SVGEGT. The CDR3 spans 16 residues. V shed 4 bases, J shed 8 bases, and the junction held 13 bases outside the gene matches. CDR3 nucleotide sequence: TGTGCCAGCAGTTGGACTAGCGCGGGGGCGATGGGTACGCAGTATTTT. Residues: CASSWTSAGAMGTQYF.

V is TRBV4-3 and J is TRBJ2-7, with a weak D call TRBD2 (6 bases). The germline V gene has CDR1 LGHNA and CDR2 YSLEER. V was cut by 4 bases and J by 3 bases, with 13 bases left in between. The CDR3 has 14 amino acids. The chain's CDR3 is CASSPQLAFYEQYF. DNA for the CDR3: TGCGCCAGCAGCCCCCAACTAGCTTTCTACGAGCAGTACTTC.

V is TRBV29-1 and J is TRBJ1-5, with 9 bases aligning to TRBD1. The V segment lost 4 bases and the J segment 8 bases; nucleotides outside the gene matches: 9. Germline V gene sequence: CDR1 SQVTM, CDR2 ANQGSEA. The CDR3 extends over 14 amino acids. The chain's CDR3 is CSVAHGTGREPQHF. DNA for the CDR3: TGCAGCGTTGCCCACGGGACAGGGAGGGAGCCCCAGCATTTT.

V is TRBV5-1 and J is TRBJ2-3; 7 bases align to TRBD1. The trim removed 2 bases at V and 3 bases at J, leaving 9 bases unmatched. Germline V CDR1 and CDR2: SGHRS, YFSETQ. CDR3 length: 16 amino acids. As DNA, the CDR3 is TGCGCCAGCAGCTTTCAGGAGACAGGGTTAACAGATACGCAGTATTTT. It yields the protein CASSFQETGLTDTQYF.

The sample holds one count of this clone. J is TRBJ2-5 and V is TRBV6-2 or TRBV6-3; 7 bases agree with TRBD2. CDR1 and CDR2 from the germline V gene are MNHEY and SVGEGT. The CDR3 covers 15 residues. Trimming took 5 bases from V and 1 from J; bases not matched to a gene: 7. The CDR3 reads CASSGAGEGQETQYF. The DNA of the CDR3 is TGTGCCAGCAGTGGTGCGGGGGAGGGCCAAGAGACCCAGTACTTC.

This clone showed up just once. The V call is TRBV12-3 or TRBV12-4, the J call TRBJ1-1; maybe TRBD1 (5 bases). The CDR3 runs to 12 residues. V was trimmed by 1 base and J by 11 bases, leaving 11 bases between them. CDR3: CASSLGQKYAFF. CDR3 sequence (DNA): TGTGCCAGCAGTTTAGGACAGAAGTACGCTTTCTTT.

This clone was detected once. The CDR3 sequence is CASKRLTSGAYEQYF. The CDR3 nucleotides are TGCGCCAGCAAGAGGTTGACTAGCGGTGCCTACGAGCAGTACTTC. The chain uses TRBV5-1 and TRBJ2-7; 9 bases match TRBD2. Trimming at V came to 6 bases and at J to 2 bases, leaving 9 bases not matched to a gene. Germline V lookup: CDR1 SGHRS, CDR2 YFSETQ. This CDR3 has 15 residues.

To note about this clone: Other DNA sequences from this sample encode an identical CDR3 as well. The CDR3 loop is CAWSVGTSYEQYF. For the CDR3, the DNA is TGTGCCTGGAGTGTCGGGACTAGCTACGAGCAGTACTTC. The chain employs TRBV30 and TRBJ2-7, with 8 bases identical to TRBD2. V was clipped by 0 bases and J by 3 bases; unmatched bases: 1. This CDR3 contains 13 residues. Germline values: CDR1 GTSNPN, CDR2 SVGIG (reference sequence). Complete variable domain (other parts from reference TRBV30 and TRBJ2-7): SQTIHQWPATLVQPVGSPLSLECTVEGTSNPNLYWYRQAAGRGLQLLFYSVGIGQISSEVPQNLSASRPQDRQFILSSKKLLLSDSGFYLCAWSVGTSYEQYFGPGTRLTVT.